Shown below are 4 T cell receptor beta chains from a single sample sequenced in a study of radiation and T cells in renal cell carcinoma. Regarding time point: baseline pretreatment blood. Treatment reported: 15 Gy SBRT to primary tumor, nephrectomy 4 weeks later. TCRdb keeps only in-frame clones here, not all; method: immunoSEQ multiplex PCR. Among some 140,000 clones, around nine tenths were seen once, and the ten largest hold approximately 12%. The source material was blood, sampled from a patient whose treatment included radiotherapy and nephrectomy. The receptors here all came from a woman between 50 and 59 years old with renal cell carcinoma.

The chain joins TRBV6-1 to TRBJ2-2; no clear D. The CDR3 length is 13 residues. V gave up 7 bases and J gave up 0 bases, with 6 bases separating them. Germline V gives CDR1 MNHNS, CDR2 SASEGT. The CDR3 reads CASTQPNTGELFF. CDR3 nucleotide sequence: TGTGCCAGCACTCAGCCGAACACCGGGGAGCTGTTTTTT.

The chain carries TRBV11-2 and TRBJ1-3, with D unclear. The CDR3 has 14 residues. Trimming cost V 0 bases and J 2 bases, with 5 bases left between them. Germline V lookup: CDR1 SGHAT, CDR2 FQNNGV. The CDR3 DNA is TGTGCCAGCAGCTTAGAAGGGACTGGAAACACCATATATTTT. This sequence encodes CASSLEGTGNTIYF.

The rearrangement uses TRBV5-4 and TRBJ2-5, with 7 bases identical to TRBD2. The V gene end was trimmed by 0 bases and the J gene end by 5 bases; junction bases not matched to a gene: 4. Germline CDR1 SGHNT, CDR2 YYREEE (reference sequence). CDR3 length equals 14 residues. The CDR3 protein is CASSLAGLGETQYF. The CDR3 DNA sequence: TGTGCCAGCAGCTTGGCCGGACTAGGGGAGACCCAGTACTTC.

V is TRBV13 and J is TRBJ2-5; 8 nucleotides align to TRBD1. The ends lost 3 bases at V and 5 bases at J; junction bases unmatched: 11. The CDR3 consists of 16 residues. Germline CDR1 is PRHDT and CDR2 is FYEKMQ (reference sequence). The DNA of the CDR3 is TGTGCCAGCAGCTTCACCGGGACAGGAAATCAGGAGACCCAGTACTTC. Translating it yields CASSFTGTGNQETQYF.